The next 16 T cell receptor beta chains were all read from a single sample in a study of vaccination effects on CD4 cells after COVID-19. The data were produced by immunoSEQ multiplex PCR, yet TCRdb's version contains in-frame clones alone and is incomplete. The table lists under 65,000 clones, 80% to 85% of them singletons. No antigen has been identified for these receptors. Within the ViraFEST assay, antigen-specific CD4+ T cells underwent expansion with viral peptide pools prior to sequencing. Isolating CD4+ T cells followed approximately 10 days of culture. This material consisted of CD4+ T cells from PBMCs cultured with HCoV-229E spike peptides, taken before COVID-19 vaccination. The receptors stem from a human donor who received a COVID-19 vaccine.

V is TRBV10-1 and J is TRBJ1-4; the D gene is possibly TRBD1 (6 bases). The CDR3 totals 15 residues. CDR1 and CDR2 (germline): WNHNN, SYGVQD (reference sequence). V lost 3 bases and J lost 4, with 12 bases in between. Here the CDR3 DNA reads TGCGCCAGCAGTGACCCCCGGGACAATAATGAAAAACTGTTTTTT. It yields the protein CASSDPRDNNEKLFF.

The table lists this clone with a few counts. The rearrangement joins TRBV10-3 to TRBJ1-6; 10 nucleotides line up with TRBD1. The CDR3 is made up of 13 amino acids. CDR1 and CDR2 (germline): ENHRY, SYGVKD. Trimming took 11 bases from V and 8 from J; bases not matched to a gene: 6. CDR3 DNA sequence: TGTGCCGCCAAGACAGGGGGCGATTCACCCCTCCACTTT. Protein product: CAAKTGGDSPLHF.

CDR3 sequence: CASSEGARTQYF. The CDR3 DNA reads TGTGCCAGCAGCGAGGGGGCCCGTACGCAGTATTTT. The J gene is TRBJ2-3, the V gene TRBV9; 7 nucleotides match TRBD1. The CDR3 runs to 12 residues. CDR1 and CDR2 (germline): SGDLS, YYNGEE. The V segment lost 3 bases and the J segment 8 bases; nucleotides outside the gene matches: 3.

The genes are TRBV2 and TRBJ1-5; D is undetermined. This CDR3 is built from 12 residues. The germline V gene encodes CDR1 SNHLY and CDR2 FYNNEI. V was cut by 4 bases and J by 7 bases, with 8 bases left in between. The CDR3 bases are TGTGCCAGCAGTGGCCCCCGGCAGCCCCAGCATTTT. Translation: CASSGPRQPQHF.

This sequence joins TRBV5-6 and TRBJ2-2, with D perhaps TRBD1 (6 bases). This CDR3 has 16 residues. The germline gives CDR1 SGHDT, CDR2 YYEEEE. V dropped 5 bases and J dropped 4 bases, with 18 bases sitting between them. CDR3 DNA sequence: TGTGCCAGCAGTGTTCTCGGGACAACAGGCACCGGGGAGCTGTTTTTT. It encodes CASSVLGTTGTGELFF.

The chain couples TRBV11-2 to TRBJ1-4, with D unresolved. In germline, CDR1 is SGHAT, CDR2 FQNNGV. V gave up 1 base and J gave up 6 bases, with 9 bases separating them. This CDR3 is 14 amino acids long. The CDR3 DNA reads TGTGCCAGCAGCTTAGGGCAGTACTATGAAAAACTGTTTTTT. It yields the protein CASSLGQYYEKLFF.

This chain connects TRBV27 to TRBJ1-2; no reliable D call. CDR1 is MNHEY, CDR2 SMNVEV, per germline (reference sequence). CDR3 length: 13 amino acids. V shed 6 bases and J shed 4 bases, with 12 bases lying between them. The CDR3 protein is CASSPPGSYGYTF. Written as DNA, the CDR3 is TGTGCCAGCAGCCCCCCCGGCAGCTATGGCTACACCTTC.

The CDR3 loop is CASPQGLSGGGQSTDTQYF. The CDR3 DNA reads TGTGCCAGCCCCCAGGGACTTAGCGGGGGGGGGCAGAGCACAGATACGCAGTATTTT. The chain combines TRBV5-8 with TRBJ2-3; TRBD2 aligns across 11 bases. V dropped 7 bases and J dropped 0; count of bases not matched to a gene: 16. Germline V CDR1 and CDR2: SGHTS, YDEGEE. The CDR3 is 19 amino acids.

This chain uses TRBV6-5 with TRBJ1-4; D gene unclear. Trimming cost V 0 bases and J 0 bases, with 8 bases left between them. Looked up from germline, CDR1 is MNHEY and CDR2 is SVGAGI. The CDR3 runs to 16 residues. Here the CDR3 DNA reads TGTGCCAGCAGTTACTCGTCCCCCGCAACTAATGAAAAACTGTTTTTT. This translates into CASSYSSPATNEKLFF.

The V gene is TRBV5-1, the J gene TRBJ2-1, with TRBD2 matching 13 bases. CDR1 is SGHRS and CDR2 is YFSETQ in the germline V gene. This CDR3 is 16 amino acids long. V was pared by 3 bases and J by 3 bases, with 3 bases of the junction left unmatched. CDR3 loop: CASSSTSGGDYNEQFF. For the CDR3, the DNA is TGCGCCAGCAGCTCTACTAGCGGGGGGGACTACAATGAGCAGTTCTTC.

The sample holds one count of this clone. The J gene is TRBJ1-2, the V gene TRBV28; weak D call: TRBD1 (6 bases). The germline CDR1 and CDR2 sequences are MDHEN and SYDVKM. Trimming shortened V by 3 bases and J by 5 bases, and 10 bases separated the two germline ends. The length of the CDR3 is 13 residues. CDR3 in amino acids: CASSLTGPYGYTF. The CDR3 region has the DNA TGTGCCAGCAGTTTGACAGGCCCGTATGGCTACACCTTC.

This chain uses TRBV18 with TRBJ1-2, with 8 positions matching TRBD1. The trim removed 6 bases at V and 2 bases at J, leaving 8 bases unmatched. The CDR3 contains 15 residues. Germline CDR1 reads KGHSH; CDR2 reads LQKENI. The CDR3 DNA follows: TGTGCCAGCTCCCTGGGGACAGGAGAGAACTATGGCTACACCTTC. This translates into CASSLGTGENYGYTF. The complete variable domain, with remaining parts taken from reference TRBV18 and TRBJ1-2, reads NAGVMQNPRHLVRRRGQEARLRCSPMKGHSHVYWYRQLPEEGLKFMVYLQKENIIDESGMPKERFSAEFPKEGPSILRIQQVVRGDSAAYFCASSLGTGENYGYTFGSGTRLTVV.

The chain joins TRBV7-2 to TRBJ1-3; D is possibly TRBD1 (5 bases). The ends were cut back, 8 bases at V and 8 bases at J, with 22 bases in the middle. This CDR3 spans 15 amino acids. Germline loops: CDR1 SGHTA, CDR2 FQGNSA. The CDR3 reads CASVLFGGSGDTIYF. In DNA, the CDR3 is TGTGCCAGCGTCCTTTTCGGGGGGTCCGGAGACACCATATATTTT.

This sequence joins TRBV18 and TRBJ2-2, with D perhaps matching TRBD1 (6 bases). Between the trimmed V and J ends, which lost 5 bases and 6 bases, there was a span of 10 bases. The CDR3 extends over 13 amino acids. CDR1 and CDR2 (germline): KGHSH, LQKENI. The CDR3 DNA follows: TGTGCCAGCTCATCACAGGGCTCCGGGGAGCTGTTTTTT. Amino acid sequence: CASSSQGSGELFF.

The J gene is TRBJ1-2, the V gene TRBV2; D is unresolved. The V end lost 4 bases, the J end lost 2 bases, and 14 bases lay between the germline ends. Looked up from germline, CDR1 is SNHLY and CDR2 is FYNNEI. The CDR3 runs 15 residues. CDR3 sequence: CASSAPSRANYGYTF. The CDR3 nucleotides are TGTGCCAGCAGTGCCCCCTCGCGGGCAAACTATGGCTACACCTTC.

This clone showed up just a few times. V and J are TRBV28 and TRBJ1-3, with 9 bases fitting TRBD1. CDR1 is MDHEN and CDR2 is SYDVKM in the germline V gene. CDR3 length: 15 amino acids. The J segment lost 4 bases and the V segment lost 5 bases, leaving 6 bases of the junction unmatched. In DNA, the CDR3 is TGTGCCAGCAGTCCGGACAGGGGTTGGGGAAACACCATATATTTT. It specifies CASSPDRGWGNTIYF.